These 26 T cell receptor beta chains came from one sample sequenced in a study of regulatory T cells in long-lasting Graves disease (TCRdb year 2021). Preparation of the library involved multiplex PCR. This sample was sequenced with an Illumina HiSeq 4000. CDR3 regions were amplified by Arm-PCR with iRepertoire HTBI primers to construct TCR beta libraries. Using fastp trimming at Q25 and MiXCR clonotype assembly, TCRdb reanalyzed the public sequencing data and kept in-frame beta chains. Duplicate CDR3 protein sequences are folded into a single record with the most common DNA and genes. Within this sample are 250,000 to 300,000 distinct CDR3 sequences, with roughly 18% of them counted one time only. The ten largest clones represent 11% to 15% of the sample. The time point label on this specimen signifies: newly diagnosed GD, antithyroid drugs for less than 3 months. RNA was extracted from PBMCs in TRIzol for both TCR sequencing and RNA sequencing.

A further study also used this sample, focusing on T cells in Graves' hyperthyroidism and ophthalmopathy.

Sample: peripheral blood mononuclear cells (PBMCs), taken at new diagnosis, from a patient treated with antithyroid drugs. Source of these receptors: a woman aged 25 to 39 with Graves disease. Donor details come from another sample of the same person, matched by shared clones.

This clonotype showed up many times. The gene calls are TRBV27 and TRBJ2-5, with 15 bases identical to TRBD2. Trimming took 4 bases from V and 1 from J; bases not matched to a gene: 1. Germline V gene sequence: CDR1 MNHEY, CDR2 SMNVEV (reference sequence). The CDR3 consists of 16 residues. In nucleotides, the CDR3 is TGTGCCAGCAGTTGGGGACTAGCGGGGGGCCAAGAGACCCAGTACTTC. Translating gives CASSWGLAGGQETQYF.

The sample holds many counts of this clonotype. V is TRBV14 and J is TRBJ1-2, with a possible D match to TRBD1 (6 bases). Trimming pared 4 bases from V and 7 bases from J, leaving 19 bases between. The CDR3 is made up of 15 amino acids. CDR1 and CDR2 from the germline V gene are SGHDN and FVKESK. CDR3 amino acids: CASSLRTADWLGYTF. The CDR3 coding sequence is TGTGCCAGCAGCCTTAGGACAGCGGACTGGCTTGGCTACACCTTC.

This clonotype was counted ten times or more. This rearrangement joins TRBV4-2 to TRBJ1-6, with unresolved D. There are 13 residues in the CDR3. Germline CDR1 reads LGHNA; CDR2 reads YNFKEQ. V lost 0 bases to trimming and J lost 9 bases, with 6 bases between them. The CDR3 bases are TGTGCCAGCAGCCAAGAGGAGATTTCACCCCTCCACTTT. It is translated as CASSQEEISPLHF.

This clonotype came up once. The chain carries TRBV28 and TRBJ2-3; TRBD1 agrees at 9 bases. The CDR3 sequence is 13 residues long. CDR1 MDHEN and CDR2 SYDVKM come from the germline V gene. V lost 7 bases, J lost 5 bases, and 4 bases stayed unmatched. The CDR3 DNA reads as TGTGCCAGCACCGCGACAGGGGGAGATACGCAGTATTTT. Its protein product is CASTATGGDTQYF.

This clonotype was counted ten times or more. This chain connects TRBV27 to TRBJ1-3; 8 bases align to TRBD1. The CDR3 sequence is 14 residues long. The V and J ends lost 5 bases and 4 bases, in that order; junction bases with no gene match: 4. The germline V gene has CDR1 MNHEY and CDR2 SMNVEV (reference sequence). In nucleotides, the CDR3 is TGTGCCAGCAGTCAGGGGGCGTCAGGAAACACCATATATTTT. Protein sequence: CASSQGASGNTIYF.

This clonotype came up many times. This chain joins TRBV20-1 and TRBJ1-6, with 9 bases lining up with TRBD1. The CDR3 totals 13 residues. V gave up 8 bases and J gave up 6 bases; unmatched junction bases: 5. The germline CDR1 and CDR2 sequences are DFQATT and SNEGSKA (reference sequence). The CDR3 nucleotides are TGCAGTACGGGACAGGGAGTTAATTCACCCCTCCACTTT. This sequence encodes CSTGQGVNSPLHF.

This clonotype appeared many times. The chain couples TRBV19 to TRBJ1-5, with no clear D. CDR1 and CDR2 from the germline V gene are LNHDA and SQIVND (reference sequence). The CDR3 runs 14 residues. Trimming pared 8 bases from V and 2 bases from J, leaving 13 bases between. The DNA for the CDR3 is TGTGCCAGTTGGGCCCGCGGGCGCAATCAGCCCCAGCATTTT. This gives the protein CASWARGRNQPQHF.

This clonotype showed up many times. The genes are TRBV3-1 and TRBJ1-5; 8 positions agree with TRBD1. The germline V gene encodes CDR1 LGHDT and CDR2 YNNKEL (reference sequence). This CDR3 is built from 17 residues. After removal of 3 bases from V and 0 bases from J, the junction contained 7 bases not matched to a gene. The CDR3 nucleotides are TGTGCCAGCAGCCAGCACGGACAGGGCCATAGCAATCAGCCCCAGCATTTT. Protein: CASSQHGQGHSNQPQHF.

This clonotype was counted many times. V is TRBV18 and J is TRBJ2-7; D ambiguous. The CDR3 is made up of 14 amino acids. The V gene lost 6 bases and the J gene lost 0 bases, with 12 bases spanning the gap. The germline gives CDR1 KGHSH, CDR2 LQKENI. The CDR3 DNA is TGTGCCAGCTCTCCCGACATGAGCTCCTACGAGCAGTACTTC. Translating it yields CASSPDMSSYEQYF.

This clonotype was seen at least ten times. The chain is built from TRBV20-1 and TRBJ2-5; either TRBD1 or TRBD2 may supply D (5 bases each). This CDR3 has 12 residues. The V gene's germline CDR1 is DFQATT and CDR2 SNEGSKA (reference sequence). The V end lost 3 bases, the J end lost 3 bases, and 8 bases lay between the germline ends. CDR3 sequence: CSASGAEETQYF. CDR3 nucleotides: TGCAGTGCTAGCGGGGCTGAAGAGACCCAGTACTTC.

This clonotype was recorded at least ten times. CDR3 sequence: CASSQPGQGNTEAFF. The CDR3 DNA follows: TGTGCCAGCAGTCAACCGGGACAGGGGAACACTGAAGCTTTCTTT. The gene calls are TRBV2 and TRBJ1-1, with TRBD1 matching over 9 bases. Germline-derived CDR1 and CDR2 are SNHLY and FYNNEI. Losses at the gene ends were 5 bases for V and 1 base for J; bases not matched to a gene: 5. CDR3 length: 15 amino acids. Together with reference TRBV2 and TRBJ1-1, the CDR3 gives the full variable domain: EPEVTQTPSHQVTQMGQEVILRCVPISNHLYFYWYRQILGQKVEFLVSFYNNEISEKSEIFDDQFSVERPDGSNFTLKIRSTKLEDSAMYFCASSQPGQGNTEAFFGQGTRLTVV.

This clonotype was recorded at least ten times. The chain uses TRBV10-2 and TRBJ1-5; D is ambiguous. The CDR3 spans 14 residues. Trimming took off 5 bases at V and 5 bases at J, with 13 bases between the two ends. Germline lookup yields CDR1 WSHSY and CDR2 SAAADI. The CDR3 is CASSQDPYYQPQHF. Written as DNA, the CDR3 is TGCGCCAGCAGTCAGGACCCCTACTATCAGCCCCAGCATTTT.

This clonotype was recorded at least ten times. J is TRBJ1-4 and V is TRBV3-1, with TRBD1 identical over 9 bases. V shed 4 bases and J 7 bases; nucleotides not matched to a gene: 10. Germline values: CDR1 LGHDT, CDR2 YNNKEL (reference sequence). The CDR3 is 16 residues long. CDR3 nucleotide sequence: TGTGCCAGCAGCCCGACTACAGGGGGCTTGGGTGAAAAACTGTTTTTT. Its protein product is CASSPTTGGLGEKLFF.

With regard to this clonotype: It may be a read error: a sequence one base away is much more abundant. The CDR3, as DNA: TGTGCCAGCGGTTTGGGTCACAGGGGACTCCTCTATGGCTACACCTTC. Translating gives CASGLGHRGLLYGYTF. The J gene is TRBJ1-2, the V gene TRBV12-3 or TRBV12-4, with TRBD1 identical over 7 bases. The CDR3 is 16 amino acids.

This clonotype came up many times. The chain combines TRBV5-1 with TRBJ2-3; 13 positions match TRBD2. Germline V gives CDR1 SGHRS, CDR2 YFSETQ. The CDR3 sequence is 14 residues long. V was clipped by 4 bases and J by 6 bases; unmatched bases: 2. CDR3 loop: CASSGGLAGDTQYF. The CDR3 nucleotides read TGCGCCAGCAGCGGGGGACTAGCGGGGGATACGCAGTATTTT.

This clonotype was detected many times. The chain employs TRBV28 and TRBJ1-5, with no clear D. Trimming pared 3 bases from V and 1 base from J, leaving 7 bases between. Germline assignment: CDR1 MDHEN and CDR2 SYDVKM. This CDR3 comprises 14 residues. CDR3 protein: CASSFVESNQPQHF. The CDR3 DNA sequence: TGTGCCAGCAGTTTCGTGGAGAGCAATCAGCCCCAGCATTTT. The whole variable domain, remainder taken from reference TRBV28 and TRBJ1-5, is DVKVTQSSRYLVKRTGEKVFLECVQDMDHENMFWYRQDPGLGLRLIYFSYDVKMKEKGDIPEGYSVSREKKERFSLILESASTNQTSMYLCASSFVESNQPQHFGDGTRLSIL.

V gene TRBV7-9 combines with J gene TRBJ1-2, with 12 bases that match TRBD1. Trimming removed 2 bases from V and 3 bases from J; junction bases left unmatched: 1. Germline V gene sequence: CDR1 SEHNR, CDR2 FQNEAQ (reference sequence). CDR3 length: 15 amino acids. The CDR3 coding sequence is TGTGCCAGCAGCTTATGGGACAGGGGGCACTATGGCTACACCTTC. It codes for CASSLWDRGHYGYTF.

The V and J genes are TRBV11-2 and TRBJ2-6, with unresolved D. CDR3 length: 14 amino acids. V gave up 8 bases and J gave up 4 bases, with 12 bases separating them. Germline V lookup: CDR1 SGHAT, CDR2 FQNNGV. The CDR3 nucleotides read TGTGCCAGCGGCGCAATTCTGGGGGCCAACGTCCTGACTTTC. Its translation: CASGAILGANVLTF.

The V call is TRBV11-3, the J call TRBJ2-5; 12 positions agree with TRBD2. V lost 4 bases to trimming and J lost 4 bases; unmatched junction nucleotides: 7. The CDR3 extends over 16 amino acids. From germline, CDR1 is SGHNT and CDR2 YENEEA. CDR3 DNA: TGTGCCAGCAGCTGGGCTAGCGGGGGGGCCGGAGAGACCCAGTACTTC. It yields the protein CASSWASGGAGETQYF.

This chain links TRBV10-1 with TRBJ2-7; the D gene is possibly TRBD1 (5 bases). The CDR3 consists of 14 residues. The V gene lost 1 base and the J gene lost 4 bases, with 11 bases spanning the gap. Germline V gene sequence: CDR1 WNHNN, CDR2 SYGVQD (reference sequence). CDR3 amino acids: CASSEYQGGYEQYF. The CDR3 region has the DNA TGCGCCAGCAGTGAGTACCAGGGTGGATACGAGCAGTACTTC.

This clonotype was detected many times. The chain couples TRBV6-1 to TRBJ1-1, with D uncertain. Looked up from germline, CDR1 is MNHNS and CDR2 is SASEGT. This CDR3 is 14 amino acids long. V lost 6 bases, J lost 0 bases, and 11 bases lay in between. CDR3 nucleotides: TGTGCCAGCAGCGGGATCCCCATGAACACTGAAGCTTTCTTT. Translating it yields CASSGIPMNTEAFF.

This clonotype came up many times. In DNA, the CDR3 is TGTGCCAGCAGCCGACGACAGGCTAGGCATTCACCCCTCCACTTT. It specifies CASSRRQARHSPLHF. The rearrangement links TRBV3-1 to TRBJ1-6; tentatively, D is TRBD1 (6 bases). Germline V lookup: CDR1 LGHDT, CDR2 YNNKEL (reference sequence). Between the trimmed V and J ends, which lost 4 bases and 8 bases, there was a span of 15 bases. This CDR3 is 15 amino acids long.

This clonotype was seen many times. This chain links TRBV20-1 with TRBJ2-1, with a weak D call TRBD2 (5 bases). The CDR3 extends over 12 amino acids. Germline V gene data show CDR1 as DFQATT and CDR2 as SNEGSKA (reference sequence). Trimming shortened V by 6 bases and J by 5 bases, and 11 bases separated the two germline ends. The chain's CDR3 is CSAPPGDNEQFF. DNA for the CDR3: TGCAGTGCCCCCCCCGGGGACAATGAGCAGTTCTTC.

This CDR3 reads CASSQRSGTSGTGELFF. CDR3 DNA sequence: TGTGCCAGCAGCCAAAGGTCCGGGACTAGCGGTACCGGGGAGCTGTTTTTT. The chain has TRBV7-2 and TRBJ2-2; TRBD2 aligns across 11 bases. Germline V gene sequence: CDR1 SGHTA, CDR2 FQGNSA. The trim removed 5 bases at V and 5 bases at J, leaving 10 bases unmatched. CDR3 length equals 17 residues.

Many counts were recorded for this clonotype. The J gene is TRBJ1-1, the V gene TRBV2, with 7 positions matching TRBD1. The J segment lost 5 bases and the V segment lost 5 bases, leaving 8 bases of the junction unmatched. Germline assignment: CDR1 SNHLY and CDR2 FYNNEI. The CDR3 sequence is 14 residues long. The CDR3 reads CASSLLTGVTEAFF. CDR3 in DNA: TGTGCCAGCAGTCTCCTTACAGGGGTAACTGAAGCTTTCTTT.

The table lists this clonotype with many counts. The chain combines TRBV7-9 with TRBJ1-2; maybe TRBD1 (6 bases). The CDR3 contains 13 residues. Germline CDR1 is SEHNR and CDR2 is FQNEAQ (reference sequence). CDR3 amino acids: CASELMGAQGYTF. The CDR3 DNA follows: TGTGCGAGCGAACTAATGGGGGCCCAAGGCTACACCTTC.